The rows below give T cell receptor beta chains drawn from one sample of a study of regulatory T cells in long-lasting Graves disease. TCRdb re-derived calls from the multiplex PCR reads in MiXCR, one entry per CDR3 protein. The sample lists roughly 420,000 distinct CDR3 sequences, about 14% seen once, with about a fifth in the top ten. The sample was peripheral blood mononuclear cells (PBMCs), taken at new diagnosis, from a patient treated with antithyroid drugs. These receptors were obtained from a female donor with Graves disease. The CDR3 runs from the conserved cysteine through the conserved F or W. The D gene is left open where the match is weak. Part of the rows lack a size; the others show once, few, many or a class for expanded clones.

d_call	clone_size	v_call	j_call	cdr3_aa	cdr3_nt
TRBD2	many	TRBV20-1	TRBJ2-3	CSAITPGLAGGTDTQYF	TGCAGTGCTATAACCCCGGGACTAGCGGGGGGCACAGATACGCAGTATTTT
TRBD2	many	TRBV29-1	TRBJ2-7	CSVEDDVPSGGYEQYF	TGCAGCGTTGAAGATGATGTGCCTAGCGGAGGGTACGAGCAGTACTTC
TRBD1	many	TRBV28	TRBJ2-1	CASRRTGGKEQFF	TGTGCCAGCAGGCGGACAGGGGGGAAAGAGCAGTTCTTC
NA	many	TRBV3-1	TRBJ1-3	CASSRDEEPGANTIYF	TGTGCCAGCAGCCGAGATGAAGAACCGGGGGCAAACACCATATATTTT
TRBD1	many	TRBV30	TRBJ2-5	CAWNRGPETQYF	TGTGCCTGGAACAGGGGCCCAGAGACCCAGTACTTC
TRBD2	many	TRBV27	TRBJ2-7	CASSPFFGTSGTYEQYF	TGTGCCAGCAGTCCGTTCTTCGGGACTAGCGGGACCTACGAGCAGTACTTC
NA	many	TRBV6-1	TRBJ2-2	CASAKGGIGELFF	TGTGCCAGCGCAAAGGGAGGAATCGGGGAGCTGTTTTTT
TRBD1	NA	TRBV30	TRBJ2-1	CAWSTGVLRNAQFF	TGTGCCTGGAGTACAGGGGTGCTGCGCAATGCGCAATTCTTC
NA	many	TRBV20-1	TRBJ2-2	CSARDLRAGRTGELFF	TGCAGTGCTAGAGATTTGAGGGCAGGGAGGACCGGGGAGCTGTTTTTT
NA	many	TRBV2	TRBJ2-5	CASSGAPGAETQYF	TGTGCCAGCAGTGGTGCCCCCGGCGCAGAGACCCAGTACTTC
TRBD1	many	TRBV15	TRBJ1-4	CATSSPDRGLEKLFF	TGTGCCACCAGCAGCCCGGACAGGGGATTAGAAAAACTGTTTTTT
TRBD1	NA	TRBV6-9	TRBJ1-1	CASSYSGTGDTEAFF	TGTGCCAGCAGTTACTCTGGGACAGGGGACACTGAAGCTTTCTTT
TRBD1	many	TRBV5-8	TRBJ1-5	CASSQARGLSNQPQHF	TGTGCCAGCAGCCAAGCCAGGGGGCTAAGCAATCAGCCCCAGCATTTT
NA	NA	TRBV9	TRBJ2-3	CASSKKTGTSTDTQYF	TGTGCCAGCAGCAAAAAGACCGGGACTAGCACAGATACGCAGTATTTT
NA	NA	TRBV7-2	TRBJ2-5	CASSWERETQYF	TGTGCCAGCAGCTGGGAGAGAGAGACCCAGTACTTC
TRBD2	NA	TRBV7-9	TRBJ2-3	CASSPTPGLAGAYGTDTQYF	TGTGCCAGCAGCCCCACCCCGGGACTAGCGGGAGCATACGGCACAGATACGCAGTATTTT